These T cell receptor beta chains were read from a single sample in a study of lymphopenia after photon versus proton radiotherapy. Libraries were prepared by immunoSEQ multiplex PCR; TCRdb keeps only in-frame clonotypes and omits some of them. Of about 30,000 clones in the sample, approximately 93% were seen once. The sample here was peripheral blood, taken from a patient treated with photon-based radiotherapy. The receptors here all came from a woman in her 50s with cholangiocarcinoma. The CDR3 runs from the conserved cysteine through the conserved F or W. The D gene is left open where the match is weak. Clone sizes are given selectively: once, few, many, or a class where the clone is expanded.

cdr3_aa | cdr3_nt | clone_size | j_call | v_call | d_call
CASSLEWGRAQPQHF | TGTGCCAGCAGCTTAGAGTGGGGTAGGGCTCAGCCCCAGCATTTT | - | TRBJ1-5 | TRBV7-2 | -
CASSLEGGNEKLFF | TGCGCCAGCAGCTTGGAAGGGGGCAATGAAAAACTGTTTTTT | - | TRBJ1-4 | TRBV5-1 | TRBD1
CASRGQRANYGYTF | TGTGCCAGCAGGGGACAGCGAGCTAACTATGGCTACACCTTC | - | TRBJ1-2 | TRBV2 | TRBD1
CASGRQEGSTPLHF | TGTGCTAGTGGAAGACAGGAGGGCAGTACACCCCTCCACTTT | few | TRBJ1-6 | TRBV12-5 | -
CASSQEGETQYF | TGCGCCAGCAGCCAAGAGGGAGAGACCCAGTACTTC | - | TRBJ2-5 | TRBV4-1 | -
CASRVGPSGNTIYF | TGTGCCTCCAGGGTCGGCCCCTCTGGAAACACCATATATTTT | - | TRBJ1-3 | TRBV6-5 | -
CASNTTGVTSGANVLTF | TGTGCCAGCAACACGACAGGGGTGACTTCTGGGGCCAACGTCCTGACTTTC | - | TRBJ2-6 | TRBV21-1 | -
CASSAQGIAAKNIQYF | TGTGCCAGCAGTGCACAGGGGATTGCAGCCAAAAACATTCAGTACTTC | - | TRBJ2-4 | TRBV6-1 | TRBD1
CASRDSPNTGELFF | TGCGCCAGCAGGGACAGCCCGAACACCGGGGAGCTGTTTTTT | few | TRBJ2-2 | TRBV10-1 | -
CAISGSGGAGGTDTQYF | TGTGCCATCAGTGGGTCAGGTGGAGCGGGGGGCACAGATACGCAGTATTTT | - | TRBJ2-3 | TRBV10-3 | TRBD2
CASSQEGMPKRAFF | TGCGCCAGCAGCCAAGAGGGAATGCCGAAGCGAGCTTTCTTT | once | TRBJ1-1 | TRBV4-3 | -
CASRAGQTSSYNEQFF | TGTGCCAGCAGGGCGGGACAGACGAGCTCCTACAATGAGCAGTTCTTC | - | TRBJ2-1 | TRBV5-4 | -
CASGGDDRAGQPQHF | TGTGCCAGCGGGGGAGACGACAGGGCTGGTCAGCCCCAGCATTTT | - | TRBJ1-5 | TRBV9 | TRBD1
CASSLSNRVGDGYTF | TGTGCCAGCAGTTTGTCAAACAGGGTAGGGGATGGCTACACCTTC | - | TRBJ1-2 | TRBV28 | -
CASSLAGPGETQYF | TGTGCCAGCAGCTTAGCGGGGCCGGGGGAGACCCAGTACTTC | - | TRBJ2-5 | TRBV7-9 | -
CASSLQGPYNEQFF | TGTGCCAGCAGCTTACAGGGGCCCTACAATGAGCAGTTCTTC | - | TRBJ2-1 | TRBV7-9 | -
CASSLLASPGTDAFF | TGTGCCAGCAGTTTACTGGCCTCCCCGGGCACTGACGCTTTCTTT | once | TRBJ1-1 | TRBV27 | -
CASSSTGVRDTEAFF | TGTGCCAGCAGCTCCACAGGGGTTCGGGACACTGAAGCTTTCTTT | - | TRBJ1-1 | TRBV7-9 | TRBD1
CASSLGSVLGF | TGTGCCAGCAGCTTAGGGTCCGTTTTGGGCTTT | - | TRBJ1-1 | TRBV7-2 | -
CASSESVWRGGRNEQFF | TGCGCCAGCAGTGAGTCCGTATGGCGGGGGGGCAGAAATGAGCAGTTCTTC | - | TRBJ2-1 | TRBV10-2 | TRBD2
CATSRETGGVGYGYTF | TGTGCCACCAGCAGGGAGACAGGGGGAGTTGGGTATGGCTACACCTTC | - | TRBJ1-2 | TRBV15 | TRBD1
CASSIAGLRRETQYF | TGTGCCAGTAGTATAGCGGGGCTAAGGCGAGAGACCCAGTACTTC | - | TRBJ2-5 | TRBV19 | -
CASTRTGSTEAFF | TGCGCCAGCACTCGGACAGGGTCCACTGAAGCTTTCTTT | - | TRBJ1-1 | TRBV5-1 | TRBD1
CASSPDRHEQYF | TGTGCCAGCTCACCGGACAGGCACGAGCAGTACTTC | - | TRBJ2-7 | TRBV18 | TRBD1
CASTDGYSEAFF | TGTGCCAGCACAGACGGGTACAGCGAAGCTTTCTTT | - | TRBJ1-1 | TRBV18 | -
CASSLFRGIAKNIQYF | TGTGCCAGCAGTTTATTCAGGGGGATAGCCAAAAACATTCAGTACTTC | - | TRBJ2-4 | TRBV28 | TRBD1
CASRKDRSYNSPLHF | TGTGCCAGTAGGAAAGACAGGAGTTATAATTCACCCCTCCACTTT | - | TRBJ1-6 | TRBV19 | -
CASRTGYYTGELFF | TGCGCCAGCCGGACGGGCTACTACACCGGGGAGCTGTTTTTT | - | TRBJ2-2 | TRBV4-3 | -
CASSQTGLDGYTF | TGTGCCAGCAGCCAAACAGGGCTAGATGGCTACACCTTC | - | TRBJ1-2 | TRBV7-9 | -
CASSSQPQETQYF | TGTGCCAGTAGTAGCCAGCCCCAAGAGACCCAGTACTTC | - | TRBJ2-5 | TRBV19 | -
CASSLGSAGTSLRGYTF | TGTGCCAGCAGCTTGGGGTCAGCCGGGACCTCCCTCCGTGGCTACACCTTC | - | TRBJ1-2 | TRBV7-6 | -
CASSPDRGTYEQYF | TGCGCCAGCAGCCCGGACAGGGGGACCTACGAGCAGTACTTC | - | TRBJ2-7 | TRBV5-1 | TRBD1
CASSSTGEVSYEQYF | TGTGCCAGCAGTTCGACAGGGGAGGTATCCTACGAGCAGTACTTC | - | TRBJ2-7 | TRBV28 | TRBD1
CASSLPGAGGQDTQYF | TGTGCCAGCAGCCTCCCCGGGGCGGGGGGGCAAGATACGCAGTATTTT | - | TRBJ2-3 | TRBV5-4 | TRBD2
CASSIDFRGTEAFF | TGTGCCAGTAGTATAGACTTTCGGGGGACTGAAGCTTTCTTT | once | TRBJ1-1 | TRBV19 | -
CASRSGGLYNEQFF | TGTGCCAGCAGAAGCGGGGGCCTCTACAATGAGCAGTTCTTC | - | TRBJ2-1 | TRBV27 | TRBD2
CASRSLAGSTDTQYF | TGTGCCAGCCGTTCCCTGGCGGGAAGCACAGATACGCAGTATTTT | - | TRBJ2-3 | TRBV6-5 | -
CASSSAQLGNQPQHF | TGTGCCAGCAGCTCGGCCCAGCTAGGCAATCAGCCCCAGCATTTT | - | TRBJ1-5 | TRBV7-9 | -
CASSSDRVYEQYF | TGTGCCAGCAGCTCGGACAGGGTCTACGAGCAGTACTTC | - | TRBJ2-7 | TRBV11-1 | TRBD1
CASSLELSYAGYTF | TGTGCCAGCAGCTTGGAACTCAGCTACGCCGGCTACACCTTC | - | TRBJ1-2 | TRBV5-4 | -
CATRWGQTGTGELFF | TGTGCCACCCGATGGGGCCAGACAGGGACCGGGGAGCTGTTTTTT | - | TRBJ2-2 | TRBV19 | TRBD1
CASSVALGKMGYTF | TGTGCCAGCAGCGTAGCGTTAGGGAAAATGGGCTACACCTTC | - | TRBJ1-2 | TRBV9 | -
CASSHGRTNEKLFF | TGCGCCAGCAGCCATGGGAGGACTAATGAAAAACTGTTTTTT | - | TRBJ1-4 | TRBV5-1 | -
CASTRGAANSPLHF | TGTGCCAGCACCAGAGGAGCAGCTAATTCACCCCTCCACTTT | - | TRBJ1-6 | TRBV14 | -
CASSITSGVGEKLFF | TGTGCCAGTAGTATAACGTCAGGGGTTGGTGAAAAACTGTTTTTT | - | TRBJ1-4 | TRBV19 | -
CASSFDRSTDTQYF | TGTGCCAGCAGTTTCGATAGGTCCACAGATACGCAGTATTTT | - | TRBJ2-3 | TRBV6-5 | -